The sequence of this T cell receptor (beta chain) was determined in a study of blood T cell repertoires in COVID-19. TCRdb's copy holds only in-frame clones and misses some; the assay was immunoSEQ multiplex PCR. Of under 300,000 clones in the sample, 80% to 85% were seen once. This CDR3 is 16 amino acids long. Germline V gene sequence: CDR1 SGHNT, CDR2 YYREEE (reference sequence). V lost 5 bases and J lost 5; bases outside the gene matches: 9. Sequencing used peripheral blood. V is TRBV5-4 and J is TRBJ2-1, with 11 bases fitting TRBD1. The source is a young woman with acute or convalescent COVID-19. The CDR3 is CASSRPGQGGDNEQFF. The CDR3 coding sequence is TGTGCCAGCAGTCGTCCGGGACAGGGGGGAGACAATGAGCAGTTCTTC. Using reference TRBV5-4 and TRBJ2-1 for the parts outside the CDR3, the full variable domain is ETGVTQSPTHLIKTRGQQVTLRCSSQSGHNTVSWYQQALGQGPQFIFQYYREEENGRGNFPPRFSGLQFPNYSSELNVNALELDDSALYLCASSRPGQGGDNEQFFGPGTRLTVL.